The 18 T cell receptor beta chains presented below share a single source sample, sequenced in a study of vaccination and CD4 T cells after COVID-19. CD4+ T cells that had been cultured provided DNA sequenced with the Oncomine TCR Beta short-read assay. MiXCR, run by TCRdb on the PCR reads, gives a single entry per CDR3 protein. The table includes some 17,000 distinct CDR3 sequences, about 43% detected once. Their antigens remain unidentified. Treatment of the sample: 10-day PBMC culture with coronavirus spike peptide pools or control peptides (ViraFEST assay). Sequencing was carried out using CD4+ T cells from blood, cultured in vitro. All receptors derive from a human donor who had recovered from COVID-19.

The chain combines TRBV6-1 with TRBJ2-7; D not resolved. This CDR3 spans 14 amino acids. V lost 7 bases and J lost 0, with 13 bases in between. The germline gives CDR1 MNHNS, CDR2 SASEGT. DNA for the CDR3: TGTGCCAGCACCAGTATAGTGAGCTCCTACGAGCAGTACTTC. It encodes CASTSIVSSYEQYF.

V and J are TRBV7-3 and TRBJ2-1, with 10 bases identical to TRBD2. Germline V gene data show CDR1 as SGHTA and CDR2 as FQGTGA. V shed 3 bases, J shed 6 bases, and the junction held 5 bases outside the gene matches. This CDR3 is 15 amino acids long. For the CDR3, the DNA is TGTGCCAGCAGCTTGGCTCTAGCGGGAGTCAATGAGCAGTTCTTC. Amino acid sequence: CASSLALAGVNEQFF.

The table lists this clonotype with a count of one. J is TRBJ2-7 and V is TRBV27, with no clear D. Between the trimmed V and J ends, which lost 4 bases and 3 bases, there was a span of 4 bases. CDR3 length: 11 residues. CDR1 and CDR2 (germline): MNHEY, SMNVEV (reference sequence). The CDR3 is CASSYFYEQYF. In DNA, the CDR3 is TGTGCCAGCAGTTATTTCTACGAGCAGTACTTC.

This clonotype was detected a few times. V and J are TRBV12-3 or TRBV12-4 and TRBJ2-5; D gene unclear. V was trimmed by 2 bases and J by 6 bases, leaving 10 bases between them. This CDR3 is 13 amino acids long. The CDR3 reads CASSLQRYQTQYF. The CDR3, as DNA: TGTGCCAGCAGTTTACAAAGGTACCAGACCCAGTACTTC.

This clonotype was counted between two and nine times. V gene TRBV27 combines with J gene TRBJ2-5, with D possibly TRBD2 on 5 matching bases. V was shortened by 6 bases and J by 4 bases, with 15 bases between the two germline ends. This CDR3 contains 14 residues. Germline CDR1 MNHEY, CDR2 SMNVEV (reference sequence). The CDR3 nucleotides are TGTGCCAGCAGCTCCCTGGACTTCCGAGAGACCCAGTACTTC. This sequence encodes CASSSLDFRETQYF.

In this sample, this clonotype turned up a few times. The chain is built from TRBV14 and TRBJ2-5, with D unresolved. The germline CDR1 and CDR2 sequences are SGHDN and FVKESK. Trimming stripped 0 bases from V and 5 bases from J, with 16 bases between. This CDR3 spans 16 amino acids. The CDR3 sequence is CASSQESNWGVETQYF. The DNA of the CDR3 is TGTGCCAGCAGCCAAGAGAGCAACTGGGGTGTGGAGACCCAGTACTTC. The full variable domain, in which reference TRBV14 and TRBJ2-5 provide the parts outside the CDR3, is EAGVTQFPSHSVIEKGQTVTLRCDPISGHDNLYWYRRVMGKEIKFLLHFVKESKQDESGMPNNRFLAERTGGTYSTLKVQPAELEDSGVYFCASSQESNWGVETQYFGPGTRLLVL.

This rearrangement joins TRBV7-9 to TRBJ2-5, with a tentative D call TRBD1 (6 bases). The CDR3 loop spans 13 amino acids. V was cut by 6 bases and J by 4 bases, with 12 bases left in between. Germline CDR1 and CDR2: SEHNR and FQNEAQ (reference sequence). The chain's CDR3 is CASSNRDRETQYF. In DNA, the CDR3 is TGTGCCAGCAGTAACAGGGACCGAGAGACCCAGTACTTC.

This clonotype was seen a handful of times. J is TRBJ2-3 and V is TRBV10-3, with D possibly being TRBD2 (6 bases). Trimming took 8 bases from V and 3 from J, leaving 6 bases between them. This CDR3 spans 11 amino acids. Germline assignment: CDR1 ENHRY and CDR2 SYGVKD. The CDR3: CAIGGTDTQYF. The CDR3 DNA follows: TGTGCCATCGGAGGGACAGATACGCAGTATTTT.

The chain has TRBV6-1 and TRBJ2-1; TRBD2 aligns across 16 bases. Per germline, CDR1 MNHNS and CDR2 SASEGT. The CDR3 is made up of 17 amino acids. Unmatched junction bases numbered 5, after V lost 2 bases and J lost 7 bases. The CDR3 DNA is TGTGCCAGCAGTGAACCTCCGGGACTAGCGGGGGGGAATGAGCAGTTCTTC. It translates to CASSEPPGLAGGNEQFF.

The rearrangement joins TRBV20-1 to TRBJ2-3; 7 positions match TRBD1. CDR3 size: 16 residues. The V gene end was trimmed by 3 bases and the J gene end by 3 bases; junction bases not matched to a gene: 12. Germline CDR1 and CDR2: DFQATT and SNEGSKA (reference sequence). The CDR3 loop is CSARDQGTAGTDTQYF. The CDR3 DNA reads as TGCAGTGCTAGGGACCAGGGGACAGCCGGAACAGATACGCAGTATTTT.

The chain carries TRBV20-1 and TRBJ1-1, with TRBD1 matching over 9 bases. V was pared by 7 bases and J by 5 bases, with 17 bases of the junction left unmatched. The germline V gene has CDR1 DFQATT and CDR2 SNEGSKA (reference sequence). This CDR3 is built from 16 residues. CDR3 protein: CSVLQGALGGDTEAFF. CDR3 sequence (DNA): TGCAGTGTTTTACAGGGGGCGCTGGGCGGAGATACTGAAGCTTTCTTT.

The V and J genes are TRBV5-4 and TRBJ1-3; D is possibly TRBD1 (6 bases). With 4 bases removed from V and 0 bases from J, the gap between germline ends came to 11 bases. Germline V gives CDR1 SGHNT, CDR2 YYREEE (reference sequence). CDR3 length: 15 amino acids. The CDR3 loop reads CASSAGGASGNTIYF. CDR3 DNA: TGTGCCAGCAGCGCCGGGGGCGCCTCTGGAAACACCATATATTTT.

V is TRBV20-1 and J is TRBJ1-4; D is unresolved. This CDR3 contains 14 residues. Trimming removed 0 bases from V and 4 bases from J, with 9 bases in between. CDR1 is DFQATT, CDR2 SNEGSKA, per germline (reference sequence). The CDR3 DNA is TGCAGTGCTAGAGAGGACGGGGATAATGAAAAACTGTTTTTT. Translation gives CSAREDGDNEKLFF.

This clonotype occurred once. This CDR3 reads CASSFASSNEQFF. The CDR3 nucleotides are TGCGCCAGCAGCTTTGCCAGCTCCAATGAGCAGTTCTTC. The chain recombines TRBV5-1 with TRBJ2-1; no reliable D call. The CDR3 contains 13 residues. Trimming removed 2 bases from V and 6 bases from J, with 9 bases in between. Germline-derived CDR1 and CDR2 are SGHRS and YFSETQ.

The J gene is TRBJ2-7, the V gene TRBV7-2, with 8 bases aligning to TRBD1. Germline-derived CDR1 and CDR2 are SGHTA and FQGNSA. The junction had 9 bases not matched to a gene; V was cut back by 3 bases and J by 5 bases. This CDR3 has 15 amino acids. The CDR3 region is CASSFSTGESDEQYF. The CDR3 DNA sequence: TGTGCCAGCAGCTTTTCGACAGGGGAGAGTGACGAGCAGTACTTC.

This chain links TRBV19 with TRBJ2-6, with 9 bases aligning to TRBD1. V was pared by 7 bases and J by 3 bases, with 7 bases of the junction left unmatched. The CDR3 is 16 amino acids. Germline V CDR1 and CDR2: LNHDA, SQIVND (reference sequence). CDR3 sequence reads: CASTDRGSRGANVLTF. In DNA, the CDR3 is TGTGCCAGTACGGACAGGGGCTCTCGTGGGGCCAACGTCCTGACTTTC.

The CDR3 DNA reads as TGCAGTGCTAGACCTGGTAACACTGAAGCTTTCTTT. It translates to CSARPGNTEAFF. V is TRBV20-1 and J is TRBJ1-1, with D uncertain. V shed 2 bases and J shed 2 bases, with 6 bases lying between them. CDR3 length: 12 residues. The germline CDR1 and CDR2 sequences are DFQATT and SNEGSKA (reference sequence).

The chain employs TRBV10-3 and TRBJ1-2, with D maybe TRBD1 (5 bases). The CDR3 loop spans 12 amino acids. With 6 bases removed from V and 6 bases from J, the gap between germline ends came to 11 bases. The germline CDR1 and CDR2 sequences are ENHRY and SYGVKD. The CDR3 loop reads CAIRMGTDGYTF. Written as DNA, the CDR3 is TGTGCCATCAGAATGGGGACGGATGGCTACACCTTC.